This T cell receptor (beta chain) originates from a study of PD-L1 blockade in urothelial cancer. Study-level background: Dosed intravenously at 1,200 mg every 3 weeks, atezolizumab was initiated by patients around 2014. T cells were recovered from blood samples at a median of 141,255.

The CDR3 contains 15 residues. CDR1 and CDR2 from the germline V gene are SGHNT and YENEEA. Between the trimmed V and J ends, which lost 4 bases and 2 bases, there was a span of 14 bases. Generated by immunoSEQ multiplex PCR, the TCRdb table keeps only in-frame clones and is missing some. In the table there are about 70,000 clones, approximately 87% of which are singletons. As for time point: pretreatment peripheral blood. This TCR derives from a man in his sixties or seventies with urothelial cancer. The source was PBMCs, collected around atezolizumab (anti-PD-L1) treatment. The chain uses TRBV11-3 and TRBJ1-1, with D tentatively TRBD1 (6 bases). The CDR3: CASSSADRINTEAFF. The CDR3, as DNA: TGTGCCAGCAGCTCAGCCGACAGGATAAACACTGAAGCTTTCTTT.